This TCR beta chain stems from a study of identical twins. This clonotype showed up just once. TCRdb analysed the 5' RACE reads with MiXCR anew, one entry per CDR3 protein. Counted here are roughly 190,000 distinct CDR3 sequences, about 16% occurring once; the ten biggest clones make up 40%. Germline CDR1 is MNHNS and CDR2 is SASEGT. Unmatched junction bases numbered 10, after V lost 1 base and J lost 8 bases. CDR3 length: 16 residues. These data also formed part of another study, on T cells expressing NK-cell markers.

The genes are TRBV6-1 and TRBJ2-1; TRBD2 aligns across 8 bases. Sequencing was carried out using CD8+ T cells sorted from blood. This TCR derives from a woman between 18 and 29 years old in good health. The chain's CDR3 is CASSEEREWPDDEQFF. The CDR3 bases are TGTGCCAGCAGTGAAGAGCGGGAGTGGCCAGACGATGAGCAGTTCTTC.